The present entry profiles one TCR beta chain with its context. What it recognizes is unknown. This sample stems from a study of T cells expressing NK-cell markers. Whole-study context: Cells sorted as CD3+CD56+NKG2C+, CD3+CD56+NKG2C- and CD3+CD56-NKG2C+ T cells supplied the TCR beta repertoires. Seven of the eight sequenced donors were classified as HCMV-seropositive, and one was classified as seronegative. Study-wide points: Expanded NKG2C+ T cell clones were not confirmed as HCMV-specific.

Template switching by 5'RACE with UMIs generated the TCR beta cDNA. Reprocessing the 5' RACE reads, TCRdb reports a single entry for every CDR3 protein and omits DNA. The table lists 500,000 to 600,000 distinct CDR3 sequences. The CDR3 consists of 17 residues. In germline, CDR1 is SGHTA, CDR2 FQGNSA. The sample was blood T cells: a sorted CD56 or NKG2C T cell subset, CD4+ or CD8+ T cells, or bulk PBMC T cells (not recorded which). The sequence derives from a young man in good health. The V gene is TRBV7-2, the J gene TRBJ2-7; TCRdb outputs TRBD1, but without DNA this stays unchecked. The CDR3 sequence is CASSFGLIGQGAYEQYF.